This TCR beta chain is drawn from a study of cytomegalovirus exposure and HLA in healthy donors. General study points: Certain sequence variants were highly shared and formed a cluster, and this cluster was likely a sequencing artifact. Roughly even sequencing depth across donors was the assumption behind the presence/absence analyses. It was reported in a later analysis that an Asian-associated ancestry cluster showed fewer N-insertions than the roughly 660-donor mean. Listed as cytomegalovirus-associated were 150 to 200 TCR beta chains.

There are 15 residues in the CDR3. Germline V CDR1 and CDR2: SGHKS, YYEKEE (reference sequence). V lost 5 bases to trimming and J lost 0 bases; unmatched junction nucleotides: 1. Points on this clone: The target antigen is unknown.

Primers for the PCR totalled 60 Vbeta and 13 Jbeta. The data were produced by immunoSEQ multiplex PCR, yet TCRdb's version contains in-frame clones alone and is incomplete. The sample contains about 110,000 clones, 86% of which appear only once. The V call is TRBV5-5, the J call TRBJ2-4, with TRBD2 matching 11 bases. Material for sequencing was PBMCs. The sequence was obtained from a man between 35 and 55 years old in good health and CMV-seronegative. The CDR3, as DNA: TGTGCCAGCAGTACTAGCGGGGGAGCCAAAAACATTCAGTACTTC. It is translated as CASSTSGGAKNIQYF.